This section outlines one TCR beta chain sequence together with its context. This sample was taken from a study of blood T cell repertoires in COVID-19. Study as a whole: COVID-19 samples collected from the United States, Italy and Spain covered acute and convalescent phases. Sources were T cells, B-cell-depleted T cells, or PBMCs; the material itself was cDNA or gDNA.

In the study's own analysis: Using reference gene primer amplification, nucleated cell counts were estimated. The table came from immunoSEQ multiplex PCR; TCRdb's copy has only in-frame clones and leaves some out. V and J calls and clone size are as listed in that table; D and trimming were resolved from the DNA. The top ten clones hold around 4.4% of a sample with around 100,000 clones, about nine tenths of them seen once. CDR1 is SGHAT and CDR2 is FQNNGV in the germline V gene. The V gene lost 4 bases and the J gene lost 7 bases, with 13 bases spanning the gap. This CDR3 region has 14 residues. The gene calls are TRBV11-2 and TRBJ2-2; D possibly corresponds to TRBD1 (6 bases). Material for sequencing was peripheral blood. The sequence was collected from a young man with acute or convalescent COVID-19. As DNA, the CDR3 is TGTGCCAGCAGCTCACTACAGGGTTACGGGGAGCTGTTTTTT. Amino acid sequence: CASSSLQGYGELFF.